This TCR beta chain was retrieved from a study of blood T cell repertoires in COVID-19 (dated by TCRdb to the early 2020s). Broadly, across the study: Samples from collaborators originated in the United States, Italy and Spain and spanned both the acute and convalescent phases of COVID-19. The repertoires were made available in a free public database intended to serve as a resource for research on the immune response to SARS-CoV-2. Samples came from the ongoing ImmuneRACE study (first 160 participants) plus 1,254 subjects from 6 global collaborators. Deeply sampled blood TCRbeta repertoires from subjects exposed to, actively infected with, or recovered from COVID-19 were included in the dataset. The material from the prospective study consisted of cDNA or gDNA derived from T cells, B-cell-depleted T cells, or PBMCs. Nearly every sample came with metadata listing a de-identified subject ID, COVID-19 status, age in years and sex. Where available, HLA class I and class II types were obtained from metadata supplied by the sample provider rather than from assay-based typing. Results the study describes overall, beyond this receptor: The quantity of clinical and demographic metadata differed by source and by participant and was supplied without curation.

Trimming takes 8 bases from V and 6 bases from J, and the germline ends sit 20 bases apart. CDR1 and CDR2, per the germline V gene (reference sequence), are MNHEY and SMNVEV. There are 14 amino acids in the CDR3, from cysteine to phenylalanine inclusive. The entry retains the CDR3 DNA only, 42 bases that are in frame from base 1. Enrolling through a virtual design, the prospective study's participants ranged in age from roughly 18 to 90 years and lived across approximately 25 United States geographic areas. Cohort assignment in the prospective study relied on participant-reported clinical history from a screening survey and a study questionnaire. Recovered participants in ImmuneRACE Cohort 3 were defined as having two consecutive negative NP/OP PCR tests, clearance from a healthcare professional, or resolution of symptoms. Mobile phlebotomists in the prospective study collected whole blood, serum and a nasopharyngeal or oropharyngeal swab from every participant. Additional blood draws and questionnaires over an approximately 2-month period could optionally be provided by prospective study participants. Prospective study blood samples were shipped either frozen or at room temperature before DNA extraction.

On this clone itself: What antigen it recognizes has not been identified. Base-call qualities are not available, and no considerably larger clone is one nucleotide away.

TCRbeta CDR3 regions were amplified from genomic DNA using the immunoSEQ Assay, a bias-controlled multiplex PCR. The paper's processing steps were these. Within the assay, amplification of reference gene primers was used to estimate how many nucleated cells each sample contained. To quantify the absolute abundance of each unique TCRbeta CDR3 rearrangement, sequence reads were collapsed and filtered. For each sample, productive Simpson clonality was calculated as the square root of Simpson's diversity index across productive rearrangements. As stored in TCRdb, this immuneACCESS dataset retains in-frame rearrangements with V and J assigned. A fraction of the clones does not appear; measured against another copy, unresolved V genes explain less than half of the discrepancy, and the remainder lacks a known reason. That table is the source of V, J and clone size, and D and trimming were worked out from the DNA. This sample comprises 180,000 or so clones, approximately 80% of them detected only once. The ten largest clones add up to around 10% of the sample.

Source material: PBMCs or T cells enriched from blood (not recorded which). The V gene is TRBV27 and the J gene is TRBJ2-7, and TRBD1 may be the D gene, going by 8 matching bases. The sequence was collected from a man between 45 and 60 years old who had recovered from COVID-19. CDR3 region: CASGDRGGLGEQYF. The nucleotides read TGTGCCAGCGGTGACAGGGGAGGGTTGGGCGAGCAGTACTTC.